This record covers a single TCR beta chain. The antigen is not known. The entry originates in a study of T cells after yellow fever vaccination. Study overall: Preparation of fractions with low cell numbers was performed using SMART-Seq v4 Ultra Low Input.

The CDR3 extends over 15 amino acids. Germline V CDR1 and CDR2: SGDLS, YYNGEE. Trimming removed 3 bases from V and 15 bases from J; junction bases left unmatched: 13. Study-level results: FACS-sorted repertoires could contain abundant clonotypes contaminating from the bulk population. Post-booster repertoires again held most primary-vaccination clones (approximately 96% CD4, 75% to 90% CD8).

Via MiXCR, TCRdb re-called the 5' RACE reads, giving one row per CDR3 protein. The repertoire has over 300,000 distinct CDR3 sequences, 4.1% of them found once; the top ten carry around 24%. The sequencing here drew on PBMCs, taken 5 days after the yellow fever booster vaccination. This TCR was sampled from a man aged 18 to 30 who received the YFV17D yellow fever vaccine. The chain combines TRBV9 with TRBJ1-6; 9 bases align to TRBD1. CDR3 region: CASSGSRDRADDLHF. The CDR3, as DNA: TGTGCCAGCAGCGGTAGTCGGGACAGGGCAGATGACCTCCACTTT.